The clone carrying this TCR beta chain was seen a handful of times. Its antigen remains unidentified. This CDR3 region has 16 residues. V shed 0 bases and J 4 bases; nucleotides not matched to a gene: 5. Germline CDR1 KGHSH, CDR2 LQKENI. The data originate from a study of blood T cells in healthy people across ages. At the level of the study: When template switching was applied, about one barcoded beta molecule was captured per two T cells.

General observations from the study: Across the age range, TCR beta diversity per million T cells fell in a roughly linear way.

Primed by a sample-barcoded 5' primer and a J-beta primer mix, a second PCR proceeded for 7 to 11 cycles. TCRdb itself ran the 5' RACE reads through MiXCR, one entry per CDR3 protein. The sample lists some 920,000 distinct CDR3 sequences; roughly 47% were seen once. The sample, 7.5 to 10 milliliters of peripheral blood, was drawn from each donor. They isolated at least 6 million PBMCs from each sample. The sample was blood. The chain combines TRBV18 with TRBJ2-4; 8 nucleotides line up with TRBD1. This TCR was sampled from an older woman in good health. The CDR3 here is CASSPPNRGTKNIQYF. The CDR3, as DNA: TGTGCCAGCTCACCACCAAACAGGGGGACGAAAAACATTCAGTACTTC. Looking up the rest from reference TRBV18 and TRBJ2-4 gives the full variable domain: NAGVMQNPRHLVRRRGQEARLRCSPMKGHSHVYWYRQLPEEGLKFMVYLQKENIIDESGMPKERFSAEFPKEGPSILRIQQVVRGDSAAYFCASSPPNRGTKNIQYFGAGTRLSVL.